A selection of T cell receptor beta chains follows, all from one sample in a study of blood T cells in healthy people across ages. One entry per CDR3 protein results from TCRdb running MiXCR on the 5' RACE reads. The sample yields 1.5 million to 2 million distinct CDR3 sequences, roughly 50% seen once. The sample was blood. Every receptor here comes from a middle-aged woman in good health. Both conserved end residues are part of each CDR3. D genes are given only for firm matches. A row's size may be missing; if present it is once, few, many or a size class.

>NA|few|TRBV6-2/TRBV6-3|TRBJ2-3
CASSYWEQQGDTQYF
TGTGCCAGCAGTTACTGGGAGCAACAGGGAGATACGCAGTATTTT
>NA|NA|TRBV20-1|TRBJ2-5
CSASRYDSGEEETQYF
TGCAGTGCTTCACGATACGACAGTGGGGAGGAGGAGACCCAGTACTTC
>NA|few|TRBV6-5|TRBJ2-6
CASRIGFGANVLTF
TGTGCCAGCAGAATAGGGTTTGGGGCCAACGTCCTGACTTTC
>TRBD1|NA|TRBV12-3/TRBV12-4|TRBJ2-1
CASRNNPGGEQFF
TGTGCCAGCAGAAACAATCCAGGGGGTGAGCAGTTCTTC
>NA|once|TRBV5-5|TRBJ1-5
CASRSQGFGGQPQHF
TGTGCCAGCAGATCCCAGGGTTTCGGGGGACAGCCCCAGCATTTT
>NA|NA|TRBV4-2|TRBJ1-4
CASSQDGGLGNEKLFF
TGTGCCAGCAGCCAAGATGGTGGCCTTGGTAATGAAAAACTGTTTTTT
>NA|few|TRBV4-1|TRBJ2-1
CASSQETRGRQQFF
TGCGCCAGCAGCCAAGAAACCCGGGGGAGGCAACAGTTCTTC
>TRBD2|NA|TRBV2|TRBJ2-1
CASIYTNGPTSGGAVYNEQFF
TGTGCCAGCATCTACACTAACGGGCCGACTAGCGGGGGGGCGGTCTACAATGAGCAGTTCTTC
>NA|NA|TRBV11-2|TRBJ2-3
CASSTGRSTQYF
TGTGCCAGCAGCACAGGGAGGTCCACGCAGTATTTT
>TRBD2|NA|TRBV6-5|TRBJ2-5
CASSAGTSRQTQYF
TGTGCCAGCAGTGCAGGGACTAGCCGACAGACCCAGTACTTC
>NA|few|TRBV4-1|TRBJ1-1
CASSQEPGLNTEAFF
TGCGCCAGCAGCCAAGAACCGGGCCTGAACACTGAAGCTTTCTTT
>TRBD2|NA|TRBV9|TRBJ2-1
CASSVAGSGGSYNEQFF
TGTGCCAGCAGCGTAGCTGGAAGCGGGGGGTCCTACAATGAGCAGTTCTTC
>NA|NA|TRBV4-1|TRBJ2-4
CASSQEARSCKQYF
TGCGCCAGCAGCCAAGAGGCCAGGTCTTGCAAGCAGTACTTC
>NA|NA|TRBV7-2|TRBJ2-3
CASSVVAFRDTQYF
TGTGCCAGCAGCGTAGTAGCGTTCAGGGATACGCAGTATTTT
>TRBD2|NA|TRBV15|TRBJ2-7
CATRGRASGSYEQYF
TGTGCCACCCGTGGGAGGGCCTCAGGGAGCTACGAGCAGTACTTC
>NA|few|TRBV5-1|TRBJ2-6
CASSSAPTGPGANVLTF
TGCGCCAGCAGTTCAGCCCCCACAGGACCTGGGGCCAACGTCCTGACTTTC
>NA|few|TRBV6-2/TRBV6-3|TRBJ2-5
CASSYSTLAPHSAETQYF
TGTGCCAGCAGTTACTCGACTTTGGCGCCCCACTCTGCGGAGACCCAGTACTTC
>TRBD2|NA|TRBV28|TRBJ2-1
CAGRDKTSGGAKFF
TGTGCCGGCAGGGACAAGACTAGCGGGGGGGCCAAGTTCTTC
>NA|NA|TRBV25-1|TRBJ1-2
CASSTVWVDGYTF
TGTGCCAGCAGTACGGTATGGGTTGATGGCTACACCTTC
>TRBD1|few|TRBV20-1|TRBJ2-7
CSASGTGGVKQYF
TGCAGTGCGTCCGGGACAGGGGGGGTGAAGCAGTACTTC
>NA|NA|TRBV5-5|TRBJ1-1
CASSNNRDGYPEAFF
TGTGCCAGCAGCAACAACCGGGATGGCTACCCTGAAGCTTTCTTT
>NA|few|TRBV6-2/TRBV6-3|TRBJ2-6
CASSYYRSGANVLTF
TGTGCCAGCAGTTACTACCGCTCTGGGGCCAACGTCCTGACTTTC
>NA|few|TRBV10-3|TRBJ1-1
CANKQGLNTEAFF
TGTGCCAACAAACAGGGACTAAACACTGAAGCTTTCTTT
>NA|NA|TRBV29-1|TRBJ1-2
CSVVELGWDNYGYTF
TGCAGCGTTGTAGAATTGGGTTGGGATAACTATGGCTACACCTTC
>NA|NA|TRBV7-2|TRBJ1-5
CASSSGHLNQPQHF
TGTGCCAGCAGCTCCGGACACCTCAATCAGCCCCAGCATTTT
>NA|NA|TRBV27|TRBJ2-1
CASSAGPYSHNEQFF
TGTGCCAGCAGTGCGGGGCCCTACTCCCACAATGAGCAGTTCTTC
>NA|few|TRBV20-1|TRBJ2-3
CSALGPYTDTQYF
TGCAGTGCTTTAGGACCCTACACAGATACGCAGTATTTT
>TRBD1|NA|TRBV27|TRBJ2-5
CASSSNRGPPYNEQYF
TGTGCCAGCAGTTCCAACAGGGGCCCACCCTACAATGAGCAGTACTTC
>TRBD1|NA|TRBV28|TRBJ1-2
CASSYPGGSNYGYTF
TGTGCCAGCAGTTATCCAGGGGGCTCTAACTATGGCTACACCTTC
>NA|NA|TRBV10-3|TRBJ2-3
CAISEPTGSSTDTQYF
TGTGCCATCAGTGAGCCGACAGGAAGCAGCACAGATACGCAGTATTTT
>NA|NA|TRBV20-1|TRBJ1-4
CSARDLTATNEKLFF
TGCAGTGCTAGAGATCTAACAGCAACTAATGAAAAACTGTTTTTT
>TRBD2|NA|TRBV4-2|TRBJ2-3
CASSQGIAGGIDTQYF
TGTGCCAGCAGCCAAGGGATAGCGGGGGGAATAGATACGCAGTATTTT
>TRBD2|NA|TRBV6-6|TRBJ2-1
CASSYSSGGAQETQFF
TGTGCCAGCAGTTACTCTAGCGGGGGGGCCCAAGAGACCCAGTTCTTC
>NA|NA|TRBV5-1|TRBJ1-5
CASSPNPLAGLNQPQHF
TGCGCCAGCAGCCCAAACCCCCTTGCAGGCTTGAATCAGCCCCAGCATTTT
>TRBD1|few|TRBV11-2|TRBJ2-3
CASSAQGQGEGTQYF
TGTGCCAGCAGCGCCCAGGGACAGGGAGAAGGTACGCAGTATTTT
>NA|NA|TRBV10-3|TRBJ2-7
CAISTSYEQYF
TGTGCCATCAGTACAAGCTACGAGCAGTACTTC